This T cell receptor (beta chain) was profiled in a study of blood T cell repertoires in COVID-19. Study in general: Sources were T cells, B-cell-depleted T cells, or PBMCs; the material itself was cDNA or gDNA.

Enrolled during active infection, Seattle patients were then followed longitudinally. The CDR3 has 15 amino acids. Trimming took 0 bases from V and 2 from J; bases not matched to a gene: 0. CDR1 MNHEY and CDR2 SVGAGI come from the germline V gene. In the source study's methods: Reference gene primer amplification gave nucleated cell count estimates. Clones were sequenced by immunoSEQ multiplex PCR, and TCRdb holds only the in-frame ones, with some missing. V, J and clone size are taken as reported in that table, and D and trimming were inferred from the DNA itself. Among a few hundred thousand clones, approximately 88% were seen once, and the ten largest hold roughly a tenth.

Sequencing used peripheral blood. This receptor was identified in a woman in her 70s with COVID-19, enrolled during active disease. The chain joins TRBV6-5 to TRBJ2-2, with 7 bases lining up with TRBD2. CDR3 DNA: TGTGCCAGCAGTTACTCGGGACTAAACACCGGGGAGCTGTTTTTT. This codes for CASSYSGLNTGELFF.